A single sample is the source of the 17 T cell receptor beta chains below, sequenced in a study of blood T cells in healthy people across ages. The second PCR ran about 6 to 11 cycles with a sample-barcoded 5' primer and J-beta primers. Each CDR3 protein is one row after TCRdb ran MiXCR on the 5' RACE reads. The sample includes 920,000 or so distinct CDR3 sequences, 40% to 55% seen only once; the top ten take approximately 17%. Sequences were obtained from blood. These receptors originate from a woman in her sixties or seventies in good health.

This clonotype appeared many times. For the CDR3, the DNA is TGCGCCAGCAGCCAAGGGAGCGGTACCTACAATGAGCAGTTCTTC. Translating it yields CASSQGSGTYNEQFF. The rearrangement joins TRBV4-1 to TRBJ2-1; D is possibly TRBD2 (5 bases). The CDR3 loop spans 15 amino acids. Trimming removed 1 base at V and 2 bases at J, with 9 bases between. Germline lookup yields CDR1 MGHRA and CDR2 YSYEKL.

The chain links TRBV3-1 to TRBJ2-1; D call uncertain. Germline V gives CDR1 LGHDT, CDR2 YNNKEL (reference sequence). V was trimmed by 4 bases and J by 9 bases, leaving 19 bases between them. This CDR3 comprises 15 residues. The CDR3 spells CASSRPQTPGAEQFF. The DNA for the CDR3 is TGTGCCAGCAGCCGTCCTCAGACCCCCGGTGCTGAGCAGTTCTTC.

The chain combines TRBV5-4 with TRBJ1-6; D unresolved. The CDR3 runs 15 residues. CDR1 is SGHNT and CDR2 is YYREEE in the germline V gene (reference sequence). Trimming removed 0 bases at V and 7 bases at J, with 11 bases between. The CDR3 nucleotides are TGTGCCAGCAGCTTGGCTGGCGGGGAGAATTCACCCCTCCACTTT. This codes for CASSLAGGENSPLHF.

The chain uses TRBV29-1 and TRBJ2-7, with 8 bases matching TRBD2. The V gene's germline CDR1 is SQVTM and CDR2 ANQGSEA. Trimming removed 7 bases from V and 6 bases from J; junction bases left unmatched: 8. The CDR3 sequence is 12 residues long. The CDR3 loop is CSGREAPGEQYF. The CDR3 DNA reads as TGCAGCGGGCGGGAGGCGCCAGGCGAGCAGTACTTC.

This clonotype has only a few counts. The chain joins TRBV20-1 to TRBJ2-1, with 7 bases aligning to TRBD2. The germline gives CDR1 DFQATT, CDR2 SNEGSKA (reference sequence). With 1 base clipped from V and 5 bases from J, the junction kept 8 bases outside the gene matches. The CDR3 has 15 residues. The CDR3 DNA follows: TGCAGTGCTAGAGGATTGCGGGAGTCGAACAATGAGCAGTTCTTC. This translates into CSARGLRESNNEQFF.

The chain combines TRBV27 with TRBJ2-5, with no clear D. Gene TRBJ2-7 matches the end of the DNA better, so the J call may be wrong. The germline V gene has CDR1 MNHEY and CDR2 SMNVEV (reference sequence). The CDR3 length is 15 residues. DNA of the CDR3: TGTGCCAGCAGTTCGTCAACGACACACTCCTACGAGCAGTACTTC. It specifies CASSSSTTHSYEQYF.

The chain uses TRBV27 and TRBJ2-7, with unresolved D. Germline V gives CDR1 MNHEY, CDR2 SMNVEV (reference sequence). CDR3 size: 15 residues. V was shortened by 3 bases and J by 5 bases, with 17 bases between the two germline ends. CDR3 loop: CASSFRAPRSHEQYF. The CDR3 coding sequence is TGTGCCAGCAGTTTCCGGGCCCCACGGAGCCACGAGCAGTACTTC.

The chain carries TRBV9 and TRBJ2-3; perhaps TRBD1 as D (5 bases). Germline V gives CDR1 SGDLS, CDR2 YYNGEE. The CDR3 runs 14 residues. V was clipped by 3 bases and J by 2 bases, with 10 bases between them. The DNA for the CDR3 is TGTGCCAGCAGCGCAGGGTACCTCACAGATACGCAGTATTTT. It yields the protein CASSAGYLTDTQYF.

This clonotype was recorded a few times. The chain joins TRBV27 to TRBJ1-4, with a possible D match to TRBD1 (6 bases). The CDR3 has 15 amino acids. Germline assignment: CDR1 MNHEY and CDR2 SMNVEV (reference sequence). V lost 6 bases, J lost 5 bases, and 16 bases lay in between. CDR3 DNA: TGTGCCAGCAGGGCCTGGGGGGGGCCGAATGAAAAACTGTTTTTT. Translation gives CASRAWGGPNEKLFF.

The V and J genes are TRBV12-3 or TRBV12-4 and TRBJ1-5; TRBD1 matches 7 bases. V lost 4 bases, J lost 3 bases, and 3 bases stayed unmatched. The CDR3 runs to 14 residues. CDR3 DNA sequence: TGTGCCAGCAGTTGGGACAGCTCCAATCAGCCCCAGCATTTT. Amino acid sequence: CASSWDSSNQPQHF.

This clonotype was recorded a few times. The chain links TRBV20-1 to TRBJ2-5; 7 bases agree with TRBD2. The J call could be wrong; TRBJ2-7 is a better fit for the DNA end. The CDR3 loop spans 11 amino acids. The germline V gene encodes CDR1 DFQATT and CDR2 SNEGSKA (reference sequence). The CDR3 nucleotides are TGCAGTGCCAGACTAGCAACCGAGCAGTACTTC. Residues: CSARLATEQYF.

V is TRBV7-8 and J is TRBJ2-5; tentative D call: TRBD1 (5 bases). Germline CDR1 SGHVS, CDR2 FQNEAQ. V was clipped by 5 bases and J by 0 bases, with 13 bases between them. The CDR3 covers 15 residues. The CDR3 DNA follows: TGTGCCAGCAGCCCCCCTCGACAGAACCAAGAGACCCAGTACTTC. It codes for CASSPPRQNQETQYF.

This clonotype was picked up a small number of times. The rearrangement joins TRBV24-1 to TRBJ2-1; possibly TRBD1 for D (5 bases). The V gene's germline CDR1 is KGHDR and CDR2 SFDVKD. The CDR3 spans 14 residues. The V end was cut by 3 bases, the J end by 5 bases, with 10 bases between. CDR3 DNA: TGTGCCACCAGTGATACGACAGAGAACAATGAGCAGTTCTTC. Its protein product is CATSDTTENNEQFF.

The CDR3 DNA sequence: TGCAGTGCTCAAAACAGGGTAACAACCAAAAACATTCAGTACTTC. Its protein is CSAQNRVTTKNIQYF. J is TRBJ2-4 and V is TRBV20-1; a possible D gene is TRBD1 (6 bases). This CDR3 comprises 15 residues. V was clipped by 5 bases and J by 2 bases, with 16 bases between them. Per the germline V gene, CDR1 is DFQATT and CDR2 is SNEGSKA (reference sequence).

This clonotype turned up a few times. The chain carries TRBV6-6 and TRBJ2-7, with unresolved D. Germline V gene sequence: CDR1 MNHNY, CDR2 SVGAGI (reference sequence). The CDR3 is 17 amino acids. V gave up 2 bases and J gave up 3 bases, with 20 bases separating them. The CDR3 bases are TGTGCCAGCAGTTACGATGGGATCCGGAAATCTATCTACGAGCAGTACTTC. It encodes CASSYDGIRKSIYEQYF.

The chain joins TRBV7-7 to TRBJ2-1; D not certain. This CDR3 region has 15 residues. With 5 bases removed from V and 3 bases from J, the gap between germline ends came to 14 bases. Germline V gene data show CDR1 as SSHAT and CDR2 as FNYEAQ (reference sequence). The CDR3 nucleotides are TGTGCCAGCAGCCCCCAACCGACACGCTACAATGAGCAGTTCTTC. This encodes CASSPQPTRYNEQFF. Together with reference TRBV7-7 and TRBJ2-1, the CDR3 gives the full variable domain: GAGVSQSPRYKVTKRGQDVTLRCDPISSHATLYWYQQALGQGPEFLTYFNYEAQPDKSGLPSDRFSAERPEGSISTLTIQRTEQRDSAMYRCASSPQPTRYNEQFFGPGTRLTVL.

This rearrangement joins TRBV29-1 to TRBJ2-7; TRBD1 matches 11 bases. Per germline, CDR1 SQVTM and CDR2 ANQGSEA. J lost 2 bases, V lost 5 bases, and 5 bases had no gene match. This CDR3 spans 14 amino acids. In DNA, the CDR3 is TGCAGCGTTATCCGGGACAGGGGGACCTACGAGCAGTACTTC. Amino acid sequence: CSVIRDRGTYEQYF.